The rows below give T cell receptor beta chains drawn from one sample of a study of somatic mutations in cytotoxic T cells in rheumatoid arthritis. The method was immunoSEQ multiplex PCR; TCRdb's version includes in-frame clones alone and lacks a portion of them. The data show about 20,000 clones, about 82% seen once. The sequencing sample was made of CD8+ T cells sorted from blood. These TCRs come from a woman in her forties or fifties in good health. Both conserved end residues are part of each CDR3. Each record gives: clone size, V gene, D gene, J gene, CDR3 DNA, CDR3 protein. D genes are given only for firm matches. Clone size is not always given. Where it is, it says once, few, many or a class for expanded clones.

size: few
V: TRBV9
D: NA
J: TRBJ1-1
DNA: TGTGCCAGCAGCGTAGAACAGGGCGGGATGAACACTGAAGCTTTCTTT
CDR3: CASSVEQGGMNTEAFF

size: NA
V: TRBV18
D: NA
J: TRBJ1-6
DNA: TGTGCCAGCTCACCGATCCTGAATTCACCCCTCCACTTT
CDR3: CASSPILNSPLHF

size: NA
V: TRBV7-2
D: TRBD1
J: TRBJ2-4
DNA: TGTGCCAGCAGCCCAGAAGGACAGGGGGGGAACATTCAGTACTTC
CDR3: CASSPEGQGGNIQYF

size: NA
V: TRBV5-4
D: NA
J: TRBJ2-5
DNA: TGTGCCAGCAGCCAGGACAGGCCCGGGGGGACCCAGTACTTC
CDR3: CASSQDRPGGTQYF

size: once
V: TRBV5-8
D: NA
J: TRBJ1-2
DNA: TGTGCCAGCAGCCAGGACCCGCGCTACACCTTC
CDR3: CASSQDPRYTF

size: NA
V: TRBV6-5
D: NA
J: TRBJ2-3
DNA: TGTGCCAGCAGTACGGACGGATCCTCCACAGATACGCAGTATTTT
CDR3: CASSTDGSSTDTQYF

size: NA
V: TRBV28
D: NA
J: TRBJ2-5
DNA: TGTGCCACGGGGGACTCCCAAGAGACCCAGTACTTC
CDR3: CATGDSQETQYF

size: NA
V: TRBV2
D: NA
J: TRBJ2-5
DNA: TGTGCCTCCTTCCGGGACCAACAAGAGACCCAGTACTTC
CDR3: CASFRDQQETQYF

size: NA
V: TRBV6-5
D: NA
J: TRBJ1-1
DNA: TGTGCCAGCAGTTACGGACAGTTCGACATGAACACTGAAGCTTTCTTT
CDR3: CASSYGQFDMNTEAFF

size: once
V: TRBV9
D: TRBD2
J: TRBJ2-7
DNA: TGTGCCAGCAGCGTAGGAGAACTAGCGGGCTACGAGCAGTACTTC
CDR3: CASSVGELAGYEQYF

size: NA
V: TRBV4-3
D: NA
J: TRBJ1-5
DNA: TGCGCCAGCAGCCAAGATTGGGCAGGGCATCAGCCCCAGCATTTT
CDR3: CASSQDWAGHQPQHF

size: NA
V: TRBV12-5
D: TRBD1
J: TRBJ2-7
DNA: TGTGCTAGTGGTTCCGGGACAGGTCTATACGAGCAGTACTTC
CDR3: CASGSGTGLYEQYF

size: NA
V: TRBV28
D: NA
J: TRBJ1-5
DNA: TGTGCCAGCAGTTTAAGGGGGGCTGGTCAGCCCCAGCATTTT
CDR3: CASSLRGAGQPQHF

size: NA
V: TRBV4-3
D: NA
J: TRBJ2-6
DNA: TGCGCCAGCAGCCAAGAACCCAGTTCTGGGGCCAACGTCCTGACTTTC
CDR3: CASSQEPSSGANVLTF

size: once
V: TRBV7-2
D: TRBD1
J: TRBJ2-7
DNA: TGTGCCAGCAGCCTAAGGGGACAGACTAACTACGAGCAGTACTTC
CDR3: CASSLRGQTNYEQYF

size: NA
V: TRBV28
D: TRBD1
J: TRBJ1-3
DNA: TGTGCCAGCAGCACGGGGACAGGGGGCGCAGGAAACACCATATATTTT
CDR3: CASSTGTGGAGNTIYF

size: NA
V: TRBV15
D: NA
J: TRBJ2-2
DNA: TGTGCCACCAGCACCAAGGCTATCGGGGAGCTGTTTTTT
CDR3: CATSTKAIGELFF

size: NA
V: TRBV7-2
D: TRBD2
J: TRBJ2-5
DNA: TGTGCCAGCAGCTTGATATTTGGACTAGCGGGGGTTGGGGAGACCCAGTACTTC
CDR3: CASSLIFGLAGVGETQYF

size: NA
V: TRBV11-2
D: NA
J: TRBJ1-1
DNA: TGTGCCAGCAGCTGGATGAGGGTCCTAAACACTGAAGCTTTCTTT
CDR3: CASSWMRVLNTEAFF

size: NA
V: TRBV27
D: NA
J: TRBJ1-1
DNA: TGTGCCAGCAGAGGCGGGGGGAAGTGGAACACTGAAGCTTTCTTT
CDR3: CASRGGGKWNTEAFF

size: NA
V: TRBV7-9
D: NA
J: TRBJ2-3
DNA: TGTGCCAGCAGCTTAGGCGAGCGGAGCACAGATACGCAGTATTTT
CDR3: CASSLGERSTDTQYF

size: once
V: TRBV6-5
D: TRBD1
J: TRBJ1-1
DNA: TGTGCCAGCAGTACAGGGGGCTCGAACACTGAAGCTTTCTTT
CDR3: CASSTGGSNTEAFF

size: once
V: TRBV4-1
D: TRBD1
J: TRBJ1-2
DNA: TGCGCCAGCAGCCCGGGACAGGGCTATGGCTACACCTTC
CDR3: CASSPGQGYGYTF

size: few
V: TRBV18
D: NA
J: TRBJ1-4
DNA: TGTGCCAGCTCACCAGGGAATGTTGGTAATGAAAAACTGTTTTTT
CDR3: CASSPGNVGNEKLFF

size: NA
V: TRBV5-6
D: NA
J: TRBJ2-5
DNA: TGTGCCAGCAGCTTGTCCCAAGAGACCCAGTACTTC
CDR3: CASSLSQETQYF